The rows below give T cell receptor beta chains drawn from one sample of a study of response to subunit inactivated influenza vaccine. TCRdb reprocessed the RT-PCR reads with MiXCR, giving one entry per CDR3 protein. The table has fewer than 650,000 distinct CDR3 sequences, under 15% seen once. The input for sequencing was PBMCs from blood, taken 45 days after vaccination. The receptors were sampled from a man over 45 who received an inactivated influenza vaccine. Both conserved end residues are part of each CDR3. A D gene is named only where the DNA matches it firmly. Not every row has a clone size; where given, it reads once, few, many or a size class.

cdr3_nt: TGCGCCAGCGACGTGGTTCCGCAGACAGGGGGCGCCGTCCCCTACGAGCAGTACTTC
cdr3_aa: CASDVVPQTGGAVPYEQYF
j_call: TRBJ2-7
d_call: TRBD1
clone_size: -
v_call: TRBV4-3

cdr3_nt: TGCAGTGCTACGCGACAGGGGGCAGGGACCTACGAGCAGTACTTC
cdr3_aa: CSATRQGAGTYEQYF
j_call: TRBJ2-7
d_call: TRBD1
clone_size: many
v_call: TRBV20-1

cdr3_nt: TGTGCCACCAGCGCGGTCTCCAGGGACAGGGGGTTCTTC
cdr3_aa: CATSAVSRDRGFF
j_call: TRBJ2-1
d_call: TRBD1
clone_size: many
v_call: TRBV15

cdr3_nt: TGTGCCAGCCGACGGGGGCGGCTTTACGAGCAGTACTTC
cdr3_aa: CASRRGRLYEQYF
j_call: TRBJ2-7
d_call: -
clone_size: many
v_call: TRBV12-3/TRBV12-4

cdr3_nt: TGTGCCAGCAGCTTAGATCGCCCCTCTAACGAGCAGTACTTC
cdr3_aa: CASSLDRPSNEQYF
j_call: TRBJ2-7
d_call: -
clone_size: -
v_call: TRBV11-2

cdr3_nt: TGTGCCAGCAACGTCGGCCAGGGTTACAATAACTATGGCTACACCTTC
cdr3_aa: CASNVGQGYNNYGYTF
j_call: TRBJ1-2
d_call: -
clone_size: -
v_call: TRBV5-4

cdr3_nt: TGCGCCAGCAGCCAAGATCGAGTTCTAGCGGGGGACGAACATAGCACAGATACGCAGTATTTT
cdr3_aa: CASSQDRVLAGDEHSTDTQYF
j_call: TRBJ2-3
d_call: TRBD2
clone_size: -
v_call: TRBV4-1

cdr3_nt: TGTGCCAGCTCCCGGGGCGGGCCCACCGGGGAGCTGTTTTTT
cdr3_aa: CASSRGGPTGELFF
j_call: TRBJ2-2
d_call: -
clone_size: -
v_call: TRBV12-3/TRBV12-4

cdr3_nt: TGTGCCAGCAGTTTGCCCTTGGTGGGAGTAGCCAAAAACATTCAGTACTTC
cdr3_aa: CASSLPLVGVAKNIQYF
j_call: TRBJ2-4
d_call: -
clone_size: few
v_call: TRBV28

cdr3_nt: TGTGCCAGCAGCCAGGGACAGGGGGCTGGCTATGGCTACACCTTC
cdr3_aa: CASSQGQGAGYGYTF
j_call: TRBJ1-2
d_call: TRBD1
clone_size: -
v_call: TRBV6-1

cdr3_nt: TGTGCCAGCACCATAGATGGGGGGTATTGGAGGAACACTGAAGCTTTCTTT
cdr3_aa: CASTIDGGYWRNTEAFF
j_call: TRBJ1-1
d_call: -
clone_size: -
v_call: TRBV7-8

cdr3_nt: TGTGCCAGCAGCCCTGGACTCCTCTGGGACACAGATACGCAGTATTTT
cdr3_aa: CASSPGLLWDTDTQYF
j_call: TRBJ2-3
d_call: -
clone_size: -
v_call: TRBV7-2

cdr3_nt: TGTGCCAGCAGTTTAGCTAGCGGGGGCCCTTCCTACAATGAGCAGTTCTTC
cdr3_aa: CASSLASGGPSYNEQFF
j_call: TRBJ2-1
d_call: TRBD2
clone_size: few
v_call: TRBV6-5

cdr3_nt: TGCAGCACAAGCGGTCCCGGGACGTTTTACGAGCAGTACTTC
cdr3_aa: CSTSGPGTFYEQYF
j_call: TRBJ2-7
d_call: -
clone_size: -
v_call: TRBV29-1

cdr3_nt: TGTGCCAGCAGCCAGGTCAACGGACAGGCGGTTGGCTACACCTTC
cdr3_aa: CASSQVNGQAVGYTF
j_call: TRBJ1-2
d_call: TRBD1
clone_size: -
v_call: TRBV4-2

cdr3_nt: TGCGCCAGCAGCCAAGAGGATCGGGTGAACTCCTACGAGCAGTACTTC
cdr3_aa: CASSQEDRVNSYEQYF
j_call: TRBJ2-7
d_call: -
clone_size: few
v_call: TRBV4-1

cdr3_nt: TGTGCCAGCAGCGTAGCGGGAGAGGTCGGTGAGCAGTTCTTC
cdr3_aa: CASSVAGEVGEQFF
j_call: TRBJ2-1
d_call: TRBD2
clone_size: many
v_call: TRBV11-1

cdr3_nt: TGTGCCAGCAGCTTAGAAGGAACTAGCGCGGGGGAGCTGTTTTTT
cdr3_aa: CASSLEGTSAGELFF
j_call: TRBJ2-2
d_call: TRBD2
clone_size: -
v_call: TRBV7-2

cdr3_nt: TGTGCCAGCAGGAGTCCGGGGACCATCTTGGGCTACACCTTC
cdr3_aa: CASRSPGTILGYTF
j_call: TRBJ1-2
d_call: -
clone_size: -
v_call: TRBV6-1

cdr3_nt: TGCGCCAGCAGCCAGACCCGGGACAGGGGGCAGATGGGCACTGAAGCTTTCTTT
cdr3_aa: CASSQTRDRGQMGTEAFF
j_call: TRBJ1-1
d_call: TRBD1
clone_size: once
v_call: TRBV4-1

cdr3_nt: TGTGCCAGCAGCTTGGGGGGACTAGTGGGGACCCAGTACTTC
cdr3_aa: CASSLGGLVGTQYF
j_call: TRBJ2-5
d_call: TRBD2
clone_size: few
v_call: TRBV5-6

cdr3_nt: TGTGCCAGCAGCCCAGAGACAGGCTGGAATCAGCCCCAGCATTTT
cdr3_aa: CASSPETGWNQPQHF
j_call: TRBJ1-5
d_call: -
clone_size: -
v_call: TRBV28

cdr3_nt: TGTGCCATCAGTGAGTCGGCTGTAGATGAGCAGTTCTTC
cdr3_aa: CAISESAVDEQFF
j_call: TRBJ2-1
d_call: -
clone_size: few
v_call: TRBV10-3

cdr3_nt: TGTGCCAGCAGCCCTCTCCAGTCCGGGACAGCGTACGAGCAGTACTTC
cdr3_aa: CASSPLQSGTAYEQYF
j_call: TRBJ2-7
d_call: TRBD1
clone_size: -
v_call: TRBV7-9

cdr3_nt: TGTGCCAGCAGTCTACAAACAGGGAGTAGTAATTCACCCCTCCACTTT
cdr3_aa: CASSLQTGSSNSPLHF
j_call: TRBJ1-6
d_call: -
clone_size: many
v_call: TRBV12-3/TRBV12-4

cdr3_nt: TGTGCCAGCAGTAAAACCGGGACAGGTCACTACAATGAGCAGTTCTTC
cdr3_aa: CASSKTGTGHYNEQFF
j_call: TRBJ2-1
d_call: TRBD1
clone_size: few
v_call: TRBV6-2/TRBV6-3

cdr3_nt: TGCGCCAGCAGCTTTCAACTAGCGGGGGGGCAGGAGACCCAGTACTTC
cdr3_aa: CASSFQLAGGQETQYF
j_call: TRBJ2-5
d_call: TRBD2
clone_size: few
v_call: TRBV5-1

cdr3_nt: TGTGCCATCAGGACAGGGACTGAGAACACCGGGGAGCTGTTTTTT
cdr3_aa: CAIRTGTENTGELFF
j_call: TRBJ2-2
d_call: -
clone_size: -
v_call: TRBV10-3

cdr3_nt: TGTGCCAGCAGTTACCCCGCCCGGGGACAGGGTTGGTACGAGCAGTACTTC
cdr3_aa: CASSYPARGQGWYEQYF
j_call: TRBJ2-7
d_call: TRBD1
clone_size: few
v_call: TRBV6-2/TRBV6-3

cdr3_nt: TGCAGTGCTGGAGGGGCAGATACGCAGTATTTT
cdr3_aa: CSAGGADTQYF
j_call: TRBJ2-3
d_call: -
clone_size: -
v_call: TRBV20-1

cdr3_nt: TGTGCCAGCTCACCCACTCAAGCGGGATGGGGCTACGAGCAGTACTTC
cdr3_aa: CASSPTQAGWGYEQYF
j_call: TRBJ2-7
d_call: TRBD2
clone_size: many
v_call: TRBV18

cdr3_nt: TGTGCCAGCAGCTTAGGGGTTACGGATGAGCAGTTCTTC
cdr3_aa: CASSLGVTDEQFF
j_call: TRBJ2-1
d_call: -
clone_size: few
v_call: TRBV5-6

cdr3_nt: TGTGCCAGCAGCTTAGAGGTGGATCTTAACTATGGCTACACCTTC
cdr3_aa: CASSLEVDLNYGYTF
j_call: TRBJ1-2
d_call: -
clone_size: -
v_call: TRBV7-9

cdr3_nt: TGCAGTGCTAGGGCTTTAGGGACAGGGACCAATGAGCAGTTCTTC
cdr3_aa: CSARALGTGTNEQFF
j_call: TRBJ2-1
d_call: TRBD1
clone_size: many
v_call: TRBV20-1

cdr3_nt: TGCAGCGCGGATGGTAGGATCAATGAGCAGTTCTTC
cdr3_aa: CSADGRINEQFF
j_call: TRBJ2-1
d_call: -
clone_size: few
v_call: TRBV29-1

cdr3_nt: TGTGCCAGCAGCTCGCGGGTCGAGTACGAGCAGTACTTC
cdr3_aa: CASSSRVEYEQYF
j_call: TRBJ2-7
d_call: -
clone_size: few
v_call: TRBV11-1

cdr3_nt: TGCAGTGCTAGTACTAGCGGGAGGGGCTCCTACGAGCAGTACTTC
cdr3_aa: CSASTSGRGSYEQYF
j_call: TRBJ2-7
d_call: TRBD2
clone_size: many
v_call: TRBV20-1

cdr3_nt: TGCAGTGCTAGAGTATTCCGGGACAGGGAAGAGACCCAGTACTTC
cdr3_aa: CSARVFRDREETQYF
j_call: TRBJ2-5
d_call: TRBD1
clone_size: many
v_call: TRBV20-1

cdr3_nt: TGCAGTGCTAGAGATATCCAGCGGGAGGCGTCCTACGAGCAGTACTTC
cdr3_aa: CSARDIQREASYEQYF
j_call: TRBJ2-7
d_call: TRBD2
clone_size: -
v_call: TRBV20-1

cdr3_nt: TGTGCCAGCAGAGCCAGGGGGGAGCTGTTTTTT
cdr3_aa: CASRARGELFF
j_call: TRBJ2-2
d_call: -
clone_size: many
v_call: TRBV27

cdr3_nt: TGTGCCATCAGTGAGCCGGGGACTAGCGACGAGCAGTACTTC
cdr3_aa: CAISEPGTSDEQYF
j_call: TRBJ2-7
d_call: TRBD2
clone_size: few
v_call: TRBV10-3

cdr3_nt: TGTGCCAGCAGCCGACAGCGGAGCTACGAGCAGTACTTC
cdr3_aa: CASSRQRSYEQYF
j_call: TRBJ2-7
d_call: -
clone_size: -
v_call: TRBV4-2

cdr3_nt: TGTGCCACCACGGAGTCAGCAGCGGGAGAATACGAGCAGTACTTC
cdr3_aa: CATTESAAGEYEQYF
j_call: TRBJ2-7
d_call: TRBD2
clone_size: -
v_call: TRBV10-3

cdr3_nt: TGTGCCAGCAGCCGGAACAAGCTCAATGAGCAGTTCTTC
cdr3_aa: CASSRNKLNEQFF
j_call: TRBJ2-1
d_call: -
clone_size: -
v_call: TRBV4-2

cdr3_nt: TGTGCCAGCAGCCGAGGGGTCGGTTGGGAGACCCAGTACTTC
cdr3_aa: CASSRGVGWETQYF
j_call: TRBJ2-5
d_call: -
clone_size: -
v_call: TRBV5-6

cdr3_nt: TGCGCCAGCAGCAAAGACAGTAGCACAGATACGCAGTATTTT
cdr3_aa: CASSKDSSTDTQYF
j_call: TRBJ2-3
d_call: -
clone_size: few
v_call: TRBV5-1

cdr3_nt: TGCGCCAGCAGCCGCCGCGGTTTGAACACTGAAGCTTTCTTT
cdr3_aa: CASSRRGLNTEAFF
j_call: TRBJ1-1
d_call: -
clone_size: -
v_call: TRBV4-3

cdr3_nt: TGCAGCGGCCGGACTAGCGGGGGTTACAATGAGCAGTTCTTC
cdr3_aa: CSGRTSGGYNEQFF
j_call: TRBJ2-1
d_call: TRBD2
clone_size: -
v_call: TRBV29-1

cdr3_nt: TGTGCCAGCAGCCATCCCGTCACAGGGGACAATGAGCAGTTCTTC
cdr3_aa: CASSHPVTGDNEQFF
j_call: TRBJ2-1
d_call: TRBD1
clone_size: -
v_call: TRBV7-9

cdr3_nt: TGTGCCAGCAGCCAAGATCGGGCCGGGAGGAGGGGAAGGACAGATACGCAGTATTTT
cdr3_aa: CASSQDRAGRRGRTDTQYF
j_call: TRBJ2-3
d_call: TRBD2
clone_size: many
v_call: TRBV4-2

cdr3_nt: TGTGCCAGCAGCCCACGCTTGGGGACAGGTCATCAGGAGACCCAGTACTTC
cdr3_aa: CASSPRLGTGHQETQYF
j_call: TRBJ2-5
d_call: TRBD1
clone_size: few
v_call: TRBV7-8

cdr3_nt: TGTGCCAGCAGCGTTAGGGGGGGAAAGACCCAGTACTTC
cdr3_aa: CASSVRGGKTQYF
j_call: TRBJ2-5
d_call: -
clone_size: -
v_call: TRBV9

cdr3_nt: TGCAGTGCTAGGGTCACTAGCGGGGGGAGGAGAGGCACAGATACGCAGTATTTT
cdr3_aa: CSARVTSGGRRGTDTQYF
j_call: TRBJ2-3
d_call: TRBD2
clone_size: -
v_call: TRBV20-1

cdr3_nt: TGTGCCAGCAGCAACTCGGGACAGGGCTACGAGCAGTACTTC
cdr3_aa: CASSNSGQGYEQYF
j_call: TRBJ2-7
d_call: TRBD1
clone_size: few
v_call: TRBV7-9

cdr3_nt: TGTGCCAGCAGCTGGGACAGGGCTGGCTACACCTTC
cdr3_aa: CASSWDRAGYTF
j_call: TRBJ1-2
d_call: TRBD1
clone_size: few
v_call: TRBV7-9